This T cell receptor beta chain was documented in a study of Ad26.COV2.S vaccination and SARS-CoV-2 variants. On the study more broadly: Dosing was one shot or two shots 56 days apart.

The assay was immunoSEQ multiplex PCR, and TCRdb's table has in-frame clones only and misses some. This table holds about 450,000 clones, 89% found once. The treatment was: roughly 18 received Ad26.COV2.S at low or high dose, single or two shots; about 5 received placebo; per-sample allocation not given. Specimen acquisition occurred on day 63 following the initial vaccine or placebo injection. Boston supplied an adult donor aged 18-55 years. Trimming removed 1 base from V and 6 bases from J, with 13 bases in between. CDR3 length equals 15 residues. CDR1 is SGHTA, CDR2 FQGNSA, per germline. The genes are TRBV7-2 and TRBJ1-5; D is uncertain. Source: peripheral blood, taken in a trial of Ad26.COV2.S vaccine versus placebo. The receptor was derived from a person aged 18-60 years who received the Ad26.COV2.S COVID-19 vaccine or a placebo. CDR3 DNA: TGTGCCAGCAGCTTAGACAGAGCTGGGAGTCAGCCCCAGCATTTT. Its protein is CASSLDRAGSQPQHF.